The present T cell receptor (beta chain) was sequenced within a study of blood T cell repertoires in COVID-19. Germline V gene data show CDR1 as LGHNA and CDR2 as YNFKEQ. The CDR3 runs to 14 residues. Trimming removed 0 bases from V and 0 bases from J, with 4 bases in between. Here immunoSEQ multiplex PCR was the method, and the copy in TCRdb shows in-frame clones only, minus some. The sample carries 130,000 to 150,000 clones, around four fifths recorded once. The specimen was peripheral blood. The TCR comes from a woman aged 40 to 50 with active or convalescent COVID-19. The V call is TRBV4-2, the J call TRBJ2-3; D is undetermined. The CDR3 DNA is TGTGCCAGCAGCCAAGACACTAGCACAGATACGCAGTATTTT. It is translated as CASSQDTSTDTQYF.